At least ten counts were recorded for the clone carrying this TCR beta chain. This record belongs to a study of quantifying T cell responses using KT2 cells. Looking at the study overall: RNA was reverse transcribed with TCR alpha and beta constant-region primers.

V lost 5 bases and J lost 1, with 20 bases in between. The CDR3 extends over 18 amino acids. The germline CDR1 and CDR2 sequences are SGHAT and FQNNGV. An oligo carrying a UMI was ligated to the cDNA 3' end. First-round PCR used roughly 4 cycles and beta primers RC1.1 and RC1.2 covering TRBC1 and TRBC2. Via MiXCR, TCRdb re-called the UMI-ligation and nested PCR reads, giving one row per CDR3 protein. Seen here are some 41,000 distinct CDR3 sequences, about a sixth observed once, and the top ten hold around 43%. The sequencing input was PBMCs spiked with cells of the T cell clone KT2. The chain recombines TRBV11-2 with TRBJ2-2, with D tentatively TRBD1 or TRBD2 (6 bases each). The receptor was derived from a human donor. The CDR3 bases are TGTGCCAGCAGCACCCTCGGCTACGAGGGGGGGAACACCGGGGAGCTGTTTTTT. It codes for CASSTLGYEGGNTGELFF.